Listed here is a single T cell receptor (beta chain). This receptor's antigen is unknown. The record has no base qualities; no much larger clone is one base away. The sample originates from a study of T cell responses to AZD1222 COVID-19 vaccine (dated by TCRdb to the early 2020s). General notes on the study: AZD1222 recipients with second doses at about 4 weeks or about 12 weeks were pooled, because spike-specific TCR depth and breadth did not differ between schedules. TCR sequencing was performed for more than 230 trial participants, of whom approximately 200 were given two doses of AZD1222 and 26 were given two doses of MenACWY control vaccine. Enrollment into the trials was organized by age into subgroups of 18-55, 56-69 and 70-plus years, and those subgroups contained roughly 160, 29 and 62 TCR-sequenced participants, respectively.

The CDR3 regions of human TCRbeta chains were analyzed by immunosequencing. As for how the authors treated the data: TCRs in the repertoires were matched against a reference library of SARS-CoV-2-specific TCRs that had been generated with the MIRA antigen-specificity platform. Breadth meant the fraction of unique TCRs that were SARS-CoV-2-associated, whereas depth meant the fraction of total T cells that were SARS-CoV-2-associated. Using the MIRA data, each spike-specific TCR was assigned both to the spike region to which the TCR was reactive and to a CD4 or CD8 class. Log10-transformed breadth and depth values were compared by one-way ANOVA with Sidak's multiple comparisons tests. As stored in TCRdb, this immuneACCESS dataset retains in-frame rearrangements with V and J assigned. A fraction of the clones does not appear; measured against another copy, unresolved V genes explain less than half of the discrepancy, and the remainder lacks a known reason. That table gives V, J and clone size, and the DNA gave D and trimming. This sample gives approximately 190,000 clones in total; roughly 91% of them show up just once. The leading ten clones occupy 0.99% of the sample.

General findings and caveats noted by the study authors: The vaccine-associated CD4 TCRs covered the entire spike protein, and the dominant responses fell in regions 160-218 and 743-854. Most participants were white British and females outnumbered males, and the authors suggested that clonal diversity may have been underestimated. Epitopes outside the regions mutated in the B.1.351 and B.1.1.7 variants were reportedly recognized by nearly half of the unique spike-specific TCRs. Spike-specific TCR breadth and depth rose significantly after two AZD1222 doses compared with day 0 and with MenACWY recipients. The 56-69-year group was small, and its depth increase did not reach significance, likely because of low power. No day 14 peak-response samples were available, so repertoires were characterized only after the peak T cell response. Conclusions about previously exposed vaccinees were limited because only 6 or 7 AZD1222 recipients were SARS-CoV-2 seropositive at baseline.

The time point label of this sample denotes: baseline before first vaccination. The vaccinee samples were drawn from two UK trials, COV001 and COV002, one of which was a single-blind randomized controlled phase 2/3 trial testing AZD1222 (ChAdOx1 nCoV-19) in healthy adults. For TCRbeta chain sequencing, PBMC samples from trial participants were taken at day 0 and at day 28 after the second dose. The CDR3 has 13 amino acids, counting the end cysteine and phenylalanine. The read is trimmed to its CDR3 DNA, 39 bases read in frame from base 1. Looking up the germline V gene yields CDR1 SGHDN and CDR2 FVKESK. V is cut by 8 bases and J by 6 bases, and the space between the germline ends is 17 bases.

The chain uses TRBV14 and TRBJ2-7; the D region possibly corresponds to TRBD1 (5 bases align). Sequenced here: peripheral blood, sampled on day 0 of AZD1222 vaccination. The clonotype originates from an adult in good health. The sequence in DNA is TGTGCCAGCGCCGCTGTACAGGTGGGCGAGCAGTACTTC. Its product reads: CASAAVQVGEQYF.